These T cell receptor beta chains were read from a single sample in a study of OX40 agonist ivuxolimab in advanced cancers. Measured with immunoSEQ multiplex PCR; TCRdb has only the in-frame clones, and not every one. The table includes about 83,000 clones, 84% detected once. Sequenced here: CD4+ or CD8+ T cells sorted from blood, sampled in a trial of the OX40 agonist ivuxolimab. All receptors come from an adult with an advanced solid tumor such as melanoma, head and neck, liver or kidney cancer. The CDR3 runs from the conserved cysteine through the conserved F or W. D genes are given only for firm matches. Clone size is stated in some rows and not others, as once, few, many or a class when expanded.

CDR3: CASSYGKDRDWYGYTF
DNA: TGTGCCAGCAGTTACGGCAAGGACAGGGATTGGTATGGCTACACCTTC
V: TRBV6-5
D: TRBD1
size: NA
J: TRBJ1-2

CDR3: CASTAMGVGEQYF
DNA: TGTGCCAGTACCGCCATGGGGGTAGGAGAGCAGTACTTC
V: TRBV19
D: NA
size: once
J: TRBJ2-7

CDR3: CASSEGQGRQPQHF
DNA: TGTGCCAGCAGTGAAGGGCAGGGTCGTCAGCCCCAGCATTTT
V: TRBV6-1
D: NA
size: few
J: TRBJ1-5

CDR3: CASSSGTLYGYTF
DNA: TGTGCCAGCAGTTCAGGGACCCTCTATGGCTACACCTTC
V: TRBV28
D: NA
size: many
J: TRBJ1-2

CDR3: CASRSPGLNTEAFF
DNA: TGTGCCAGCAGGTCCCCGGGCCTGAACACTGAAGCTTTCTTT
V: TRBV27
D: NA
size: NA
J: TRBJ1-1

CDR3: CAISEQGGSTDTQYF
DNA: TGTGCCATCAGTGAACAGGGGGGTAGCACAGATACGCAGTATTTT
V: TRBV10-3
D: TRBD1
size: NA
J: TRBJ2-3

CDR3: CASSRRQGRDQPQHF
DNA: TGTGCCAGCAGCCGAAGACAGGGCCGCGATCAGCCCCAGCATTTT
V: TRBV11-2
D: TRBD1
size: NA
J: TRBJ1-5

CDR3: CASSPRVFDTEAFF
DNA: TGTGCCAGCAGCCCACGGGTCTTCGACACTGAAGCTTTCTTT
V: TRBV5-6
D: NA
size: NA
J: TRBJ1-1

CDR3: CATALGDTQYF
DNA: TGTGCTACTGCCTTGGGAGATACGCAGTATTTT
V: TRBV7-7
D: NA
size: NA
J: TRBJ2-3

CDR3: CASREMGGQPQHF
DNA: TGTGCCAGCAGGGAAATGGGTGGTCAGCCCCAGCATTTT
V: TRBV6-1
D: NA
size: once
J: TRBJ1-5

CDR3: CASSLGSGNTIYF
DNA: TGTGCCAGCAGCCTAGGGAGTGGAAACACCATATATTTT
V: TRBV7-9
D: NA
size: NA
J: TRBJ1-3

CDR3: CASSQSTNTEAFF
DNA: TGTGCCAGCAGTCAGAGCACGAACACTGAAGCTTTCTTT
V: TRBV6-5
D: NA
size: NA
J: TRBJ1-1

CDR3: CSVPGGFRSGYTF
DNA: TGCAGCGTCCCAGGGGGCTTTCGGAGTGGCTACACCTTC
V: TRBV29-1
D: TRBD1
size: once
J: TRBJ1-2

CDR3: CSARGLVGGGYNEQFF
DNA: TGCAGCGCCAGGGGGCTTGTCGGAGGGGGATACAATGAGCAGTTCTTC
V: TRBV29-1
D: TRBD1
size: NA
J: TRBJ2-1

CDR3: CASSPPARGNTEAFF
DNA: TGTGCCAGCTCACCACCGGCTAGAGGGAACACTGAAGCTTTCTTT
V: TRBV18
D: NA
size: NA
J: TRBJ1-1

CDR3: CASSHQAFSTNEKLFF
DNA: TGCGCCAGCAGCCATCAGGCCTTCTCAACTAATGAAAAACTGTTTTTT
V: TRBV4-3
D: NA
size: few
J: TRBJ1-4

CDR3: CASSYTGVANTIYF
DNA: TGTGCCAGCAGTTATACAGGGGTCGCAAACACCATATATTTT
V: TRBV6-6
D: TRBD1
size: NA
J: TRBJ1-3

CDR3: CATKGAANEKLFF
DNA: TGCGCCACGAAGGGGGCGGCTAATGAAAAACTGTTTTTT
V: TRBV10-2
D: TRBD1
size: NA
J: TRBJ1-4

CDR3: CASSPRYPRDEQFF
DNA: TGTGCCAGCAGCCCCCGGTATCCGAGGGATGAGCAGTTCTTC
V: TRBV6-5
D: NA
size: NA
J: TRBJ2-1

CDR3: CASSPRASGEETQYF
DNA: TGTGCCAGCTCACCACGCGCTAGCGGGGAAGAGACCCAGTACTTC
V: TRBV18
D: TRBD2
size: NA
J: TRBJ2-5

CDR3: CASSSDTSGNTIYF
DNA: TGTGCCAGCAGCTCGGACACCTCTGGAAACACCATATATTTT
V: TRBV11-3
D: NA
size: NA
J: TRBJ1-3

CDR3: CSVGQGLTYEQYF
DNA: TGCAGCGTGGGACAGGGGCTGACCTACGAGCAGTACTTC
V: TRBV29-1
D: TRBD1
size: NA
J: TRBJ2-7

CDR3: CASSYRDSNTGELFF
DNA: TGCGCCAGCAGCTACCGGGACAGCAACACCGGGGAGCTGTTTTTT
V: TRBV5-1
D: TRBD1
size: NA
J: TRBJ2-2

CDR3: CASSQGQGANSYEQYF
DNA: TGTGCCAGCAGCCAAGGGCAGGGGGCCAACTCCTACGAGCAGTACTTC
V: TRBV4-2
D: TRBD1
size: NA
J: TRBJ2-7

CDR3: CASSPPSSALGDEQYF
DNA: TGTGCCAGCAGTCCCCCTTCTAGCGCCTTAGGGGACGAGCAGTACTTC
V: TRBV6-6
D: NA
size: once
J: TRBJ2-7

CDR3: CASSPKLAVNEQFF
DNA: TGTGCCAGCTCACCGAAGCTAGCCGTCAATGAGCAGTTCTTC
V: TRBV18
D: NA
size: NA
J: TRBJ2-1

CDR3: CASSNPTDLSSYNSPLHF
DNA: TGTGCCAGCAGCAACCCGACAGACCTGAGCTCCTATAATTCACCCCTCCACTTT
V: TRBV7-8
D: NA
size: medium-sized
J: TRBJ1-6

CDR3: CASGYRGVANTIYF
DNA: TGTGCTAGTGGTTACAGGGGTGTTGCGAACACCATATATTTT
V: TRBV12-5
D: TRBD1
size: NA
J: TRBJ1-3

CDR3: CASTTGGRHEKLFF
DNA: TGTGCCAGCACCACAGGGGGCAGACATGAAAAACTGTTTTTT
V: TRBV6-6
D: TRBD1
size: NA
J: TRBJ1-4